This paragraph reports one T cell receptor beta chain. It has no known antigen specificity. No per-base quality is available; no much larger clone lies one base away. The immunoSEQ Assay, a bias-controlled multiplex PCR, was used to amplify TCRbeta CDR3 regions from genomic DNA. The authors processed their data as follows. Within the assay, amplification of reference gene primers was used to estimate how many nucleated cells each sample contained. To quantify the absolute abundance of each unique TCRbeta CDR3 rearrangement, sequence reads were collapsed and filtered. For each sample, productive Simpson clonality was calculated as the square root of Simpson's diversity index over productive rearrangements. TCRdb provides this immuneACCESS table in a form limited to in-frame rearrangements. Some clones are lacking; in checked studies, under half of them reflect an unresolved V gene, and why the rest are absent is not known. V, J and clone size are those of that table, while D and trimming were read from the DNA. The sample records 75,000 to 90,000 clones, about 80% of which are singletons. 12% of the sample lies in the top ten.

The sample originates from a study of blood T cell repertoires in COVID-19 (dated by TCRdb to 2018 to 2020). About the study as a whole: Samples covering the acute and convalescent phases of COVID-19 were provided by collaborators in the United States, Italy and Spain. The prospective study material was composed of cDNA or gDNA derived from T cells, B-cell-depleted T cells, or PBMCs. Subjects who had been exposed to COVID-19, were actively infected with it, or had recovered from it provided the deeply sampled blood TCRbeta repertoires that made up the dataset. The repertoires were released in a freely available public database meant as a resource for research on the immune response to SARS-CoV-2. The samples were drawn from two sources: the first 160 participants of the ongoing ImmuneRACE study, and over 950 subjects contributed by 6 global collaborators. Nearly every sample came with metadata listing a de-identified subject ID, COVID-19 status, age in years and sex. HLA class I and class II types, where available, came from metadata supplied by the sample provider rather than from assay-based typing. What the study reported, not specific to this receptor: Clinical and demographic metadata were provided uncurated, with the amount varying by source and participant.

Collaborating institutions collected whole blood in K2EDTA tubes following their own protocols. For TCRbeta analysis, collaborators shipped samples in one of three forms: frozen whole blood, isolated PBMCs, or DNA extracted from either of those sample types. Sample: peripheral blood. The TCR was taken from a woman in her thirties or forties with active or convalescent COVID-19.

The DNA reads as follows: TGTGCCAGCTCACTTACAGGTACAGATACGCAGTATTTT. Its translation reads: CASSLTGTDTQYF. The V and J genes are TRBV18 and TRBJ2-3, with TRBD1 as a weak D call on 5 bases. In the germline V gene, CDR1 corresponds to KGHSH and CDR2 to LQKENI. The CDR3 measures 13 amino acids from cysteine to phenylalanine. This entry keeps only the CDR3 DNA: 39 bases, framed from base 1. Trimming takes 4 bases from V and 3 bases from J, and the germline ends sit 8 bases apart.